The 21 T cell receptor beta chains given below trace back to one sample, sequenced in a study of beta chain features in type 1 diabetes. The study's findings and limits: Among patients with Type 1 diabetes, TCRB CDR3s were moderately but significantly shorter in every one of the four CD4+ subsets.

Expressed TCRB transcripts were sequenced because the isolated RNA had all been reverse transcribed beforehand. Here immunoSEQ multiplex PCR was the method, and the copy in TCRdb shows in-frame clones only, minus some. The sample contains a few hundred thousand clones, roughly a tenth of which appear only once. No antigen has been assigned to these receptors. The source material was central memory CD4+ T cells from blood. These receptor sequences come from a man aged 30 to 45 with type 1 diabetes.

The chain has TRBV7-2 and TRBJ1-2, with D hard to call. With 4 bases removed from V and 1 base from J, the gap between germline ends came to 4 bases. CDR1 and CDR2 (germline): SGHTA, FQGNSA. CDR3 length: 12 amino acids. The CDR3 sequence is CASSSRNYGYTF. CDR3 in DNA: TGTGCCAGCAGCTCACGTAACTATGGCTACACCTTC.

The chain carries TRBV7-2 and TRBJ2-3; 13 bases line up with TRBD2. This CDR3 has 16 amino acids. Germline V gives CDR1 SGHTA, CDR2 FQGNSA. The trim removed 3 bases at V and 4 bases at J, leaving 4 bases unmatched. The CDR3 spells CASSFPGLAGSDTQYF. The CDR3, as DNA: TGTGCCAGCAGCTTCCCGGGACTAGCGGGGTCAGATACGCAGTATTTT.

This clone was seen many times. The chain employs TRBV7-9 and TRBJ1-1; D unclear. The V gene's germline CDR1 is SEHNR and CDR2 FQNEAQ (reference sequence). V lost 5 bases and J lost 1, with 8 bases in between. The CDR3 spans 13 residues. The CDR3 nucleotides read TGTGCCAGCAGCGGAACGGCGAACACTGAAGCTTTCTTT. The encoded protein is CASSGTANTEAFF.

This clone was detected only a few times. The V and J genes are TRBV29-1 and TRBJ2-1; TRBD2 matches at 8 bases. This CDR3 spans 12 amino acids. In germline, CDR1 is SQVTM, CDR2 ANQGSEA. CDR3 nucleotides: TGCATCACAAAACGGGAGGGCAATGAGCAGTTCTTC. Translation: CITKREGNEQFF.

This clone was detected only a few times. V is TRBV28 and J is TRBJ1-2, with D maybe TRBD1 (6 bases). The CDR3 has 14 residues. V gave up 8 bases and J gave up 2 bases, with 15 bases separating them. Germline-derived CDR1 and CDR2 are MDHEN and SYDVKM. CDR3 loop: CASHQGTGNYGYTF. In DNA, the CDR3 is TGTGCCAGCCATCAGGGGACCGGGAACTATGGCTACACCTTC.

The chain joins TRBV6-6 to TRBJ2-7, with D uncertain. V dropped 8 bases and J dropped 5 bases, with 7 bases sitting between them. From germline, CDR1 is MNHNY and CDR2 SVGAGI (reference sequence). This CDR3 comprises 10 residues. The CDR3 reads CASGRDEQYF. In DNA form, the CDR3 reads TGTGCCAGCGGTCGCGACGAGCAGTACTTC.

This chain uses TRBV11-2 with TRBJ1-4; TRBD1 might be the D (6 bases). Trimming shortened V by 5 bases and J by 6 bases, and 16 bases separated the two germline ends. CDR1 and CDR2 from the germline V gene are SGHAT and FQNNGV. The CDR3 loop spans 15 amino acids. The chain's CDR3 is CASSIRTARDEKLFF. Here the CDR3 DNA reads TGTGCCAGCAGCATAAGGACAGCGCGGGATGAAAAACTGTTTTTT.

The genes are TRBV30 and TRBJ2-7, with D possibly TRBD1 on 6 matching bases. Looked up from germline, CDR1 is GTSNPN and CDR2 is SVGIG (reference sequence). The CDR3 spans 12 residues. With 2 bases removed from V and 4 bases from J, the gap between germline ends came to 9 bases. Here the CDR3 reads CAWSFQGYEQYF. CDR3 DNA sequence: TGTGCCTGGAGTTTTCAGGGGTACGAGCAGTACTTC.

Here the CDR3 reads CASSYSASGSYEQYF. CDR3 bases: TGCGCCAGCAGCTATTCGGCTAGCGGCTCCTACGAGCAGTACTTC. The chain has TRBV4-3 and TRBJ2-7; 7 bases map to TRBD2. The germline V gene encodes CDR1 LGHNA and CDR2 YSLEER. This CDR3 comprises 15 residues. V trimming: 5 bases; J trimming: 0 bases; junction bases outside the gene matches: 7.

This clone was seen only a few times. The genes are TRBV28 and TRBJ2-5; TRBD2 might be the D (6 bases). The CDR3 totals 12 residues. Germline V CDR1 and CDR2: MDHEN, SYDVKM. The ends were cut back, 8 bases at V and 2 bases at J, with 9 bases in the middle. CDR3 in DNA: TGTGCCAGCGAGGGACTTCAAGAGACCCAGTACTTC. This codes for CASEGLQETQYF.

This clone was detected a few times. A far larger clone is one nucleotide away, so this likely arose from a read error. The same CDR3 is also encoded by other DNA sequences in this sample. CDR3 coding DNA: TGTGCCAGCAGCCCAAACAGGGAAGATACGCAGTATTTT. It encodes CASSPNREDTQYF. This chain uses TRBV7-9 with TRBJ2-3; D possibly corresponds to TRBD1 (6 bases). V was shortened by 5 bases and J by 5 bases, with 11 bases between the two germline ends. This CDR3 spans 13 amino acids. From germline, CDR1 is SEHNR and CDR2 FQNEAQ (reference sequence).

This clone was recorded a few times. The chain combines TRBV7-9 with TRBJ1-3, with a weak D call TRBD1 (5 bases). CDR3 size: 15 residues. V shed 5 bases and J shed 0 bases, with 11 bases lying between them. Germline CDR1 SEHNR, CDR2 FQNEAQ (reference sequence). The CDR3 region is CASSPGQPSGNTIYF. The DNA for the CDR3 is TGTGCCAGCAGCCCAGGACAACCCTCTGGAAACACCATATATTTT.

This clone came up a few times. V gene TRBV13 combines with J gene TRBJ2-3; 8 bases agree with TRBD2. CDR1 and CDR2 (germline): PRHDT, FYEKMQ (reference sequence). J was trimmed by 6 bases and V by 3 bases; bases with no gene match: 2. This CDR3 spans 13 amino acids. The CDR3 spells CASSFGGADTQYF. Written as DNA, the CDR3 is TGTGCCAGCAGCTTCGGGGGGGCGGATACGCAGTATTTT.

V is TRBV7-2 and J is TRBJ2-1; D is perhaps TRBD1 (5 bases). Germline V gene sequence: CDR1 SGHTA, CDR2 FQGNSA. V gave up 3 bases and J gave up 4 bases, with 7 bases separating them. The CDR3 is 13 amino acids. CDR3 residues: CASSFQGYNEQFF. The CDR3 nucleotides read TGTGCCAGCAGCTTTCAGGGATACAATGAGCAGTTCTTC.

The rearrangement joins TRBV11-1 to TRBJ2-7, with TRBD1 matching 11 bases. This CDR3 contains 15 residues. Germline V gene lookup returns CDR1 SGHAT and CDR2 FQDESV (reference sequence). The J segment lost 6 bases and the V segment lost 3 bases, leaving 7 bases of the junction unmatched. CDR3 DNA: TGTGCCAGCAGCTTCGGACAGGGGGCGATGGGCGAGCAGTACTTC. This sequence encodes CASSFGQGAMGEQYF.

Only a few counts were recorded for this clone. This chain connects TRBV6-1 to TRBJ2-5; D is undetermined. Trimming pared 7 bases from V and 1 base from J, leaving 10 bases between. Germline V gene data show CDR1 as MNHNS and CDR2 as SASEGT. CDR3 length: 13 residues. The CDR3: CASTLVIQETQYF. CDR3 in DNA: TGTGCCAGCACTCTAGTTATCCAAGAGACCCAGTACTTC.

This chain uses TRBV6-6 with TRBJ2-7; the D gene could be TRBD1 or TRBD2 (5 bases each). There are 14 residues in the CDR3. V shed 0 bases and J shed 2 bases, with 8 bases lying between them. Germline CDR1 and CDR2: MNHNY and SVGAGI (reference sequence). Written as DNA, the CDR3 is TGTGCCAGCAGTTACTCGGGGGAGCCCTACGAGCAGTACTTC. Its translation: CASSYSGEPYEQYF.

J is TRBJ2-1 and V is TRBV6-6; a possible D gene is TRBD2 (6 bases). Trimming took 5 bases from V and 5 from J, leaving 13 bases between them. Germline lookup yields CDR1 MNHNY and CDR2 SVGAGI (reference sequence). The CDR3 is 14 amino acids. The CDR3 DNA reads TGTGCCAGCAGTATGGGGACTCTTAACAATGAGCAGTTCTTC. It codes for CASSMGTLNNEQFF.

V gene TRBV5-4 combines with J gene TRBJ2-7, with D possibly TRBD1 on 6 matching bases. Germline values: CDR1 SGHNT, CDR2 YYREEE (reference sequence). V was clipped by 5 bases and J by 5 bases, with 11 bases between them. The CDR3 runs 12 residues. For the CDR3, the DNA is TGTGCCAGCAGTCCACAGGGACACGAGCAGTACTTC. Translated: CASSPQGHEQYF.

This clone was counted between two and nine times. The chain carries TRBV19 and TRBJ2-5, with a possible D match to TRBD1 (6 bases). V lost 3 bases, J lost 5 bases, and 16 bases lay in between. Germline V gene lookup returns CDR1 LNHDA and CDR2 SQIVND (reference sequence). This CDR3 is 15 amino acids long. DNA of the CDR3: TGTGCCAGTAGTATTGGGGGCAGGTTGAGGGAGACCCAGTACTTC. It translates to CASSIGGRLRETQYF.

This rearrangement joins TRBV28 to TRBJ2-7; 8 positions agree with TRBD1. Germline V gene data show CDR1 as MDHEN and CDR2 as SYDVKM. The CDR3 has 14 residues. After removal of 3 bases from V and 7 bases from J, the junction contained 8 bases not matched to a gene. The CDR3 region is CASSFPTGAGEQYF. The CDR3 nucleotides read TGTGCCAGCAGTTTCCCGACAGGGGCAGGAGAGCAGTACTTC.